These T cell receptor beta chains were read from a single sample in a study of blood T cells in healthy people across ages. TCRdb redid the calling of the 5' RACE reads with MiXCR, one entry per CDR3 protein. The table shows approximately 780,000 distinct CDR3 sequences, with around 25% occurring only once. The data also belong to a second study, concerning T cells of mothers and their children.

Sequencing input: blood. The origin of the receptors is a boy between 10 and 17 years old in good health. The CDR3 runs from the conserved cysteine through the conserved F or W. D genes are given only for firm matches. Clone size is shown for a subset of rows, as once, few, many or a class of expanded clone.

j_gene: TRBJ1-3; abundance: NA; v_gene: TRBV29-1; d_gene: NA; CDR3nt: TGCAGCGGTTCACAGAGCTCTGGAAACACCATATATTTT; CDR3aa: CSGSQSSGNTIYF
j_gene: TRBJ2-7; abundance: NA; v_gene: TRBV10-2; d_gene: NA; CDR3nt: TGCGCCAGCAGTGCAACGCGCTACGAGCAGTACTTC; CDR3aa: CASSATRYEQYF
j_gene: TRBJ1-4; abundance: few; v_gene: TRBV5-1; d_gene: TRBD1; CDR3nt: TGCGCCAGCAGCCCGGGGACAGAGAGAGACAAACTGTTTTTT; CDR3aa: CASSPGTERDKLFF
j_gene: TRBJ2-1; abundance: few; v_gene: TRBV5-1; d_gene: NA; CDR3nt: TGCGCCAGCAGCTTAATTACAGGAGGGACCCACAATGAGCAGTTCTTC; CDR3aa: CASSLITGGTHNEQFF
j_gene: TRBJ2-5; abundance: NA; v_gene: TRBV5-5; d_gene: TRBD2; CDR3nt: TGTGCCAGCAACGGACACCCCCGGGAGGTCCAAGAGACCCAGTACTTC; CDR3aa: CASNGHPREVQETQYF
j_gene: TRBJ2-2; abundance: NA; v_gene: TRBV11-2; d_gene: NA; CDR3nt: TGTGCCAGCAACCAGGGGGGGGAGAACACCGGGGAGCTGTTTTTT; CDR3aa: CASNQGGENTGELFF
j_gene: TRBJ1-2; abundance: few; v_gene: TRBV28; d_gene: NA; CDR3nt: TGTGCCAGCGGGGTAAACTATGGCTACACCTTC; CDR3aa: CASGVNYGYTF
j_gene: TRBJ2-4; abundance: NA; v_gene: TRBV6-5; d_gene: NA; CDR3nt: TGTGCCAGCAAAAGAAAAAACATTCAGTACTTC; CDR3aa: CASKRKNIQYF
j_gene: TRBJ2-7; abundance: few; v_gene: TRBV5-1; d_gene: TRBD2; CDR3nt: TGCGCCAGCAGTAATGGACTAGCGGGGGCCACCTACGAGCAGTACTTC; CDR3aa: CASSNGLAGATYEQYF
j_gene: TRBJ1-5; abundance: NA; v_gene: TRBV12-5; d_gene: NA; CDR3nt: TGTGCTAGTGGTTTGGTGGTCCGGGGGAGGAATCAGCCCCAGCATTTT; CDR3aa: CASGLVVRGRNQPQHF
j_gene: TRBJ1-4; abundance: NA; v_gene: TRBV20-1; d_gene: NA; CDR3nt: TGCAGTGCTAGAGATCTCGGGGGAGGTGGACGAGGTAATGAAAAACTGTTTTTT; CDR3aa: CSARDLGGGGRGNEKLFF
j_gene: TRBJ2-7; abundance: NA; v_gene: TRBV4-2; d_gene: NA; CDR3nt: TGTGCCAGCAGCGGTCACCTCAGGGGCTCCTACGAGCAGTACTTC; CDR3aa: CASSGHLRGSYEQYF
j_gene: TRBJ1-4; abundance: NA; v_gene: TRBV29-1; d_gene: NA; CDR3nt: TGCAGCGTTGAGGAGGGGGAAAAACTGTTTTTT; CDR3aa: CSVEEGEKLFF
j_gene: TRBJ1-5; abundance: many; v_gene: TRBV2; d_gene: NA; CDR3nt: TGTGCCAGCAGCGGTGACAGGTATAGCAATCAGCCCCAGCATTTT; CDR3aa: CASSGDRYSNQPQHF
j_gene: TRBJ1-2; abundance: NA; v_gene: TRBV27; d_gene: TRBD1; CDR3nt: TGTGCCAGCAGTGCTGCAGGGGGCCACTATGGCTACACCTTC; CDR3aa: CASSAAGGHYGYTF
j_gene: TRBJ2-1; abundance: few; v_gene: TRBV9; d_gene: NA; CDR3nt: TGTGCCAGCAGCCCCGAGGAAAATGAGCAGTTCTTC; CDR3aa: CASSPEENEQFF